This TCR beta chain was retrieved from a study of OX40 agonist ivuxolimab in advanced cancers. Profiling relied on immunoSEQ multiplex PCR, and the TCRdb table lists in-frame clones only, not all of them. This sample yields 45,000 to 70,000 clones, of which about 89% are seen a single time; over 1.1% belongs to the top ten. This clone has more than one count but fewer than ten. The antigen is undetermined. General study findings and limits: The antigen specificity of the peripheral T cells (those that were expanded) was not determined.

Per germline, CDR1 MDHEN and CDR2 SYDVKM. This CDR3 spans 15 amino acids. V lost 3 bases to trimming and J lost 3 bases; unmatched junction nucleotides: 5. The sequence was obtained from an adult with an advanced solid tumor such as melanoma, head and neck, liver or kidney cancer. This chain joins TRBV28 and TRBJ1-1; 9 bases match TRBD1. The source was CD4+ or CD8+ T cells sorted from blood, collected in a trial of the OX40 agonist ivuxolimab. DNA for the CDR3: TGTGCCAGCAGTTTTTGGGACAGGGTGGACACTGAAGCTTTCTTT. Translated: CASSFWDRVDTEAFF.